The source of this TCR beta chain is a study of blood T cell repertoires in COVID-19 (dated by TCRdb to about 2020). Notes on the research overall: Collaborator samples came from the United States, Italy and Spain and covered acute and convalescent phases of COVID-19. The material from the prospective study consisted of cDNA or gDNA derived from T cells, B-cell-depleted T cells, or PBMCs. Deeply sampled blood TCRbeta repertoires from subjects exposed to, actively infected with, or recovered from COVID-19 were included in the dataset. The repertoires were released in a freely available public database meant as a resource for research on the immune response to SARS-CoV-2. The samples were drawn from the first 160 participants of the ongoing ImmuneRACE study and from more than 1,000 subjects provided by 6 global collaborators. Sample metadata almost always included a de-identified subject ID, COVID-19 status, age in years and sex. Where available, HLA class I and class II types were taken from metadata supplied by the sample provider and were not determined by assay-based typing.

The immunoSEQ Assay, a bias-controlled multiplex PCR, was used to amplify TCRbeta CDR3 regions from genomic DNA. Regarding the original processing steps: Nucleated cell counts per sample were estimated from amplification of reference gene primers within the assay. Sequence reads were collapsed and filtered to measure the absolute abundance of every unique TCRbeta CDR3 rearrangement. For each sample, productive Simpson clonality was calculated as the square root of Simpson's diversity index over productive rearrangements. As stored in TCRdb, this immuneACCESS dataset retains in-frame rearrangements with V and J assigned. A fraction of the clones does not appear; measured against another copy, unresolved V genes explain less than half of the discrepancy, and the remainder lacks a known reason. The V and J calls and clone size were taken over from that table, and D and trimming were inferred from the DNA. Counted in this sample were 50,000 to 75,000 clones; less than 90% of them appeared once. The ten biggest clones cover around 5.5% of the sample.

The CDR3 numbers 15 residues from cysteine through phenylalanine. This entry keeps only the CDR3 DNA: 45 bases, framed from base 1. The germline V end is reduced by 5 bases and the J end by 2 bases; junction bases left unmatched: 4. In the germline V gene, CDR1 corresponds to SGHVS and CDR2 to FNYEAQ. The collaborating institutions used their own protocols to collect whole blood in K2EDTA tubes. For TCRbeta analysis, collaborators shipped samples as frozen whole blood, isolated PBMCs, or DNA extracted from either of those sample types. Findings and caveats that apply to the study as a whole: How much clinical and demographic metadata was included differed by source and by participant, and the metadata was provided uncurated.

As concerns this clone: Which antigen it targets is not known. The record has no base qualities; no much larger clone is one base away.

Sequencing was done on a sample of peripheral blood. The chain is assembled from TRBV7-6 and TRBJ2-2, and TRBD1 aligns with 8 junction nucleotides. The TCR was taken from an older man in a cohort sampled during active COVID-19. The nucleotide sequence is given as TGTGCCAGCAGCACTGGACAGGGAAACACCGGGGAGCTGTTTTTT. Translation gives CASSTGQGNTGELFF.